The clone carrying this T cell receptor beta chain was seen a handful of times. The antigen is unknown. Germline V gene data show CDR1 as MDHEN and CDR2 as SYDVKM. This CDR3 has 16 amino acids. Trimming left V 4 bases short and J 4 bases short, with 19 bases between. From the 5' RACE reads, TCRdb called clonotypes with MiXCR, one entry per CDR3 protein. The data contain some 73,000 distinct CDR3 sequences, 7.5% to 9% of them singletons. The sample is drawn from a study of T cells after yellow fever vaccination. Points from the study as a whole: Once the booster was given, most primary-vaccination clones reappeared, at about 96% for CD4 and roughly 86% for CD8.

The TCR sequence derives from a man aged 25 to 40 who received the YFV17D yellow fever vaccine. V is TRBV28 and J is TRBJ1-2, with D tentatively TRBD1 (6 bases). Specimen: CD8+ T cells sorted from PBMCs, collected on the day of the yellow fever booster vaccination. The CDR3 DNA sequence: TGTGCCAGCAGTTATCCGACAGGCCCCTCTTTCTATGGCTACACCTTC. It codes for CASSYPTGPSFYGYTF.